The entry below describes one T cell receptor beta chain. Its antigen is not identified. The source of the sample is a study of cytomegalovirus exposure and HLA in healthy donors. The table came from immunoSEQ multiplex PCR; TCRdb's copy has only in-frame clones and leaves some out. Of approximately 60,000 clones listed, approximately 90% are singletons. Trimming cost V 0 bases and J 3 bases, with 25 bases left between them. This CDR3 has 19 residues. Germline V gives CDR1 SGHTS, CDR2 YDEGEE. Study results and limitations: Listed as cytomegalovirus-associated were 150 or so TCR beta chains. In vitro confirmation showed three CMV-associated chains to be CMV antigen specific. Accounts indicate the classifier identified cytomegalovirus status with strong specificity and sensitivity.

This chain uses TRBV5-8 with TRBJ2-7; D is possibly TRBD1 (6 bases). The receptor comes from a man aged 18 to 30 in good health and CMV-seronegative. The specimen sequenced was PBMCs. DNA of the CDR3: TGTGCCAGCAGCTTGGTCCCTTTGGACAGTCTAGGGTTCGTCTACGAGCAGTACTTC. This gives the protein CASSLVPLDSLGFVYEQYF.